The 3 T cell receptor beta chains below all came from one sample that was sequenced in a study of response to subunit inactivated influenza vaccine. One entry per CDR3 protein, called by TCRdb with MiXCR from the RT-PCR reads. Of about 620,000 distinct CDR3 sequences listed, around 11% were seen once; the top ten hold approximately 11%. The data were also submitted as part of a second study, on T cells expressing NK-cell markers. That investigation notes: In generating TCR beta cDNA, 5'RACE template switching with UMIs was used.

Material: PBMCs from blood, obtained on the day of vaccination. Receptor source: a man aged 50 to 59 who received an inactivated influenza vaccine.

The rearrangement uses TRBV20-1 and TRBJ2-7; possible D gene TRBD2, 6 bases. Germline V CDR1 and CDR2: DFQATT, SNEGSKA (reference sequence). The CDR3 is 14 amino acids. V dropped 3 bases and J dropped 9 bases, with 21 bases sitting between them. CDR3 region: CSASAGTPGVRQYF. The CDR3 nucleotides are TGCAGTGCTAGCGCCGGGACTCCGGGGGTCCGGCAGTACTTC.

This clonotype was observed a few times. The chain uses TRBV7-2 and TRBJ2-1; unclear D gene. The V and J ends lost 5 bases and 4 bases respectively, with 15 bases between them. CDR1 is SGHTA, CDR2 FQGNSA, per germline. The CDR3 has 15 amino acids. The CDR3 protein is CASSPPGGRYNEQFF. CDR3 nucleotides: TGTGCCAGCAGCCCGCCGGGCGGACGTTACAATGAGCAGTTCTTC. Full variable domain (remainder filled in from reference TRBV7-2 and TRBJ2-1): GAGVSQSPSNKVTEKGKDVELRCDPISGHTALYWYRQSLGQGLEFLIYFQGNSAPDKSGLPSDRFSAERTGGSVSTLTIQRTQQEDSAVYLCASSPPGGRYNEQFFGPGTRLTVL.

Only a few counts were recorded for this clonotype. CDR3 coding DNA: TGCAGTGCTAGACATTACACCGGGACTAGAACCCTAGAGCCAGATACGCAGTATTTT. Amino acid sequence: CSARHYTGTRTLEPDTQYF. This chain joins TRBV20-1 and TRBJ2-3; TRBD2 agrees at 8 bases. V was clipped by 2 bases and J by 4 bases; unmatched bases: 20. This CDR3 has 19 amino acids. The germline gives CDR1 DFQATT, CDR2 SNEGSKA (reference sequence).